Listed below are T cell receptor beta chains from one sample, sequenced in a study of T cell changes during pregnancy in multiple sclerosis. Using immunoSEQ multiplex PCR, the repertoire was profiled, and TCRdb retains in-frame clones only, with some absent. The profile shows about 30,000 clones, 85% to 90% of them singletons. Sample: CD4+ T cells from peripheral blood mononuclear cells, taken in the third trimester of pregnancy. The receptors here all came from a female donor in good health, enrolled as a control in a pregnancy study. Both conserved end residues are trimmed from each CDR3.

>TRBJ2-2|TRBV15|11
ATSRVASGELF
>TRBJ1-1|TRBV27|11
ASSLRPGGRGF
>TRBJ2-2|TRBV9|14
ASSLRSGTSAGELF
>TRBJ1-2|TRBV6-4|12
ASSDLDRGRGYT
>TRBJ1-2|TRBV5-1|14
ASSLSDRGEDYGYT
>TRBJ2-7|TRBV11-3|14
ASSLGASGRSYEQY
>TRBJ2-7|TRBV30|12
AWSVASGRPEQY
>TRBJ2-5|TRBV7-6|14
ASSAPRAGGPVTQY
>TRBJ2-1|TRBV18|15
ASSPNRLAGSWDEQF
>TRBJ1-5|TRBV30|12
AWSAGDGNQPQH
>TRBJ2-7|TRBV5-1|14
ASSPGLAGGAYEQY
>TRBJ1-1|TRBV7-2|13
ASSLGQALNTEAF
>TRBJ1-1|TRBV29-1|10
SVAQGNTEAF
>TRBJ1-2|TRBV5-4|13
ASSPEKRLPNGDT
>TRBJ2-6|TRBV5-1|14
ASSTGTGAGANVLT
>TRBJ2-3|TRBV6-5|12
ASGDRGSADTQY
>TRBJ2-1|TRBV4-3|14
ASSQGAGIVANEQF
>TRBJ2-3|TRBV27|17
ASSLRTSGRWGGADTQY
>-|TRBV6-6|9
ASSPYSEQY
>TRBJ2-5|TRBV11-3|13
ASSFQGEFLGTQY
>TRBJ1-3|TRBV5-6|14
ASSLAGTVSRNTIY
>TRBJ2-7|TRBV5-1|11
ASSLVFGYEQY
>TRBJ2-3|TRBV7-2|14
ASSLDGGIGGDTQY
>TRBJ2-3|TRBV5-4|13
ASSQAGGPPDTQY
>TRBJ1-5|TRBV6-4|12
ASKNRDRGQPQH
>TRBJ2-1|TRBV5-1|12
ASSFGLAGFEQF
>TRBJ1-4|TRBV30|11
AWSGGTNEKLF
>TRBJ2-4|TRBV5-1|12
ASTQDRAKNIQY
>TRBJ2-3|TRBV7-9|11
ASSPRGPDTQY
>TRBJ2-3|TRBV18|13
ASSPGTASTDTQY
>TRBJ1-2|TRBV6-1|13
ASRGGDSLFPGYT
>TRBJ2-7|TRBV4-2|15
ASSQEGGLLSAYEQY
>TRBJ1-2|TRBV9|14
ASSVGSDGGSYGYT
>TRBJ2-1|TRBV5-1|14
ASSQTPGGGGNEQF
>TRBJ1-1|TRBV4-3|11
ASSQSENTEAF
>TRBJ2-1|TRBV2|13
ASRSSGSRNNEQF
>TRBJ1-5|TRBV7-2|14
ASSFETGRSNQPQH
>TRBJ1-2|TRBV19|12
ASSITGMDYGYT
>TRBJ1-1|TRBV5-1|11
ASSEGTGGYAF
>TRBJ1-5|TRBV25-1|12
ASSEFGGNQPQH
>TRBJ1-2|TRBV11-2|13
ASSLNPTGSYGYT
>TRBJ1-1|TRBV30|13
AWTPGGFWFTEAF
>TRBJ2-2|TRBV30|15
AWSPEVAGALRGELF
>TRBJ2-3|TRBV7-9|14
ASSLLAGGYTDTQY
>TRBJ2-2|TRBV18|14
ASSPRLGPGTGELF
>TRBJ1-1|TRBV6-5|11
ASRAGRGTEAF
>TRBJ2-5|TRBV7-7|10
ASSETGETQY
>TRBJ1-5|TRBV19|15
ASSRKSGQGGGQPQH
>TRBJ2-5|TRBV25-1|10
ASTQMGLAQY
>TRBJ2-1|TRBV11-3|13
ASSLGVAGGYEQF
>TRBJ1-3|TRBV6-1|14
ASSVDRLSSGNTIY
>TRBJ2-5|TRBV18|13
ASSPPSGPQEGQY
>TRBJ2-5|TRBV5-1|12
ASSLVPNQETQY
>TRBJ1-5|TRBV18|14
ASSPIGTAGNQPQH